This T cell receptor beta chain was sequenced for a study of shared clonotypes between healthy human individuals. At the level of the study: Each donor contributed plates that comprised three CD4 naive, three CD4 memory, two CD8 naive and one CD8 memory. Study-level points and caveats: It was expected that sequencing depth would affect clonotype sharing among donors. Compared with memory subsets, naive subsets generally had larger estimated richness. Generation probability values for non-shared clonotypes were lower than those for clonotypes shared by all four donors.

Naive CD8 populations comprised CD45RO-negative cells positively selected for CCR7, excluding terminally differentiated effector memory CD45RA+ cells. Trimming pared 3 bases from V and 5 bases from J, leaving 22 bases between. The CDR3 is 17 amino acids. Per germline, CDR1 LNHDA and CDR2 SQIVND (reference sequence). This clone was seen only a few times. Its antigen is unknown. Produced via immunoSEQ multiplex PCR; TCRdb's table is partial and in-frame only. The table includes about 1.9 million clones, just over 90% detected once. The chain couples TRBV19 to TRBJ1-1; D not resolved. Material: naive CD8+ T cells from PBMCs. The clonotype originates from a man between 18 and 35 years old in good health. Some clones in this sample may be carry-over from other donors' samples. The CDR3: CASSIPTDAFYETEAFF. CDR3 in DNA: TGTGCCAGTAGTATCCCTACAGACGCTTTCTACGAGACTGAAGCTTTCTTT.